This T cell receptor (beta chain) stems from a study of prognosis after radiotherapy for stage I lung cancer. On the study more broadly: Participants consisted of stage I non-small cell lung cancer patients, who were enrolled between April 2018 and 2019.

This clonotype was detected many times. The antigen remains undetermined. General study findings and limits: It is unknown whether the expanded TCR clones recognize the tumor.

Researchers used two-round multiplex PCR to amplify TCR beta CDR3 starting from genomic DNA. Every TRBV and TRBJ gene had its own specific primer in first-round PCR. TCRdb itself ran the multiplex PCR reads through MiXCR, one entry per CDR3 protein. This table has more than 25,000 distinct CDR3 sequences, about 33% appearing once. Germline-derived CDR1 and CDR2 are MGHRA and YSYEKL. The CDR3 runs to 18 residues. With V trimmed by 1 base and J by 5 bases, 10 bases remained unmatched. The gene calls are TRBV4-1 and TRBJ2-2; 10 bases align to TRBD2. The source is a donor over 45 with non-small cell lung cancer. Sequenced here: PBMCs, sampled before or after stereotactic body radiation therapy (not recorded which). The CDR3 sequence is CASSQGGLAGVGTGELFF. CDR3 nucleotides: TGCGCCAGCAGCCAAGGCGGGCTAGCGGGAGTAGGAACCGGGGAGCTGTTTTTT.